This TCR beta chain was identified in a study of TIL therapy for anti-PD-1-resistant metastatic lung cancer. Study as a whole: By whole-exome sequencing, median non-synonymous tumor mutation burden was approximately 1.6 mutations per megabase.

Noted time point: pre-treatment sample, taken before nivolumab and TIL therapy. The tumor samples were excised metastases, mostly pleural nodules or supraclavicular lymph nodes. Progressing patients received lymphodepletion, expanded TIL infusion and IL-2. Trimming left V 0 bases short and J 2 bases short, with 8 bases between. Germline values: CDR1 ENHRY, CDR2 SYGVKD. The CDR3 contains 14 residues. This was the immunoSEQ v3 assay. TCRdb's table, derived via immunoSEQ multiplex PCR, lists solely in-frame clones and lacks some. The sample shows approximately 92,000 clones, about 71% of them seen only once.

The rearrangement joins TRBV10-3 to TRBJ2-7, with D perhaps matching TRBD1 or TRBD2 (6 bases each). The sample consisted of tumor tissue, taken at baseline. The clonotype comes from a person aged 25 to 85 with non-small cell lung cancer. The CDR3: CAISESGGTYEQYF. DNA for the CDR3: TGTGCCATCAGTGAGTCCGGGGGCACCTACGAGCAGTACTTC.